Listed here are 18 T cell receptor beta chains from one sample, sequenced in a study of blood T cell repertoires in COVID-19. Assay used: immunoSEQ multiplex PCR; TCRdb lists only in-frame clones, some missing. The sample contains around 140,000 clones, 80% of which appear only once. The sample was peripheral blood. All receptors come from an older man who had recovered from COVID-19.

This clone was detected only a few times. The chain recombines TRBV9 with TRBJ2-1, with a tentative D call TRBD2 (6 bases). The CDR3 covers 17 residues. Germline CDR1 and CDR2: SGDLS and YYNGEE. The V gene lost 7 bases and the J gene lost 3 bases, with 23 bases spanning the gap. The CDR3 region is CASAPRSGRSLYNEQFF. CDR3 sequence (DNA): TGTGCCAGCGCCCCCAGGAGCGGGCGATCGCTCTACAATGAGCAGTTCTTC.

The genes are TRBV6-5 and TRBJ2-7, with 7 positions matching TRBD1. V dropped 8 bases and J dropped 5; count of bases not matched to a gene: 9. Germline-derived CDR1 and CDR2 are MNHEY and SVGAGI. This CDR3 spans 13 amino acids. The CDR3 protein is CASRSRQGDEQYF. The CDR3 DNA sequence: TGTGCCAGCCGAAGCAGGCAGGGGGACGAGCAGTACTTC.

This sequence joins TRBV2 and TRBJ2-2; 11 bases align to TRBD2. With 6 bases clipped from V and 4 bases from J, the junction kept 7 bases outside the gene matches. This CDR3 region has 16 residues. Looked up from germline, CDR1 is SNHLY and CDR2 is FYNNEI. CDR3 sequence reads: CASRFSGRGSTGELFF. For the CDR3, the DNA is TGTGCCAGCAGGTTTAGCGGGAGGGGAAGCACCGGGGAGCTGTTTTTT.

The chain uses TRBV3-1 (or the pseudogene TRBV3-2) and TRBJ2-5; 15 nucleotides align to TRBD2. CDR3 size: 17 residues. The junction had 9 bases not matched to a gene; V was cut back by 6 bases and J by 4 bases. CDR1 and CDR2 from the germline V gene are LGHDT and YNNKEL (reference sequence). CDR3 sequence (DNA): TGTGCCAGCAGTCAACGGACTAGCGGGAGGGGGGCAGAGACCCAGTACTTC. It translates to CASSQRTSGRGAETQYF.

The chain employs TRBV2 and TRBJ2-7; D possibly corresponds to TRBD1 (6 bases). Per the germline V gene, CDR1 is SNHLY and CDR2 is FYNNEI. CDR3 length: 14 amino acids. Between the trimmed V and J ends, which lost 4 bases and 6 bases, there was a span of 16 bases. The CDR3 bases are TGTGCCAGCAGTGGGACAGAGGGTTTGATCGAGCAGTACTTC. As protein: CASSGTEGLIEQYF. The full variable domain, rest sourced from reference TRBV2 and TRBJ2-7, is EPEVTQTPSHQVTQMGQEVILRCVPISNHLYFYWYRQILGQKVEFLVSFYNNEISEKSEIFDDQFSVERPDGSNFTLKIRSTKLEDSAMYFCASSGTEGLIEQYFGPGTRLTVT.

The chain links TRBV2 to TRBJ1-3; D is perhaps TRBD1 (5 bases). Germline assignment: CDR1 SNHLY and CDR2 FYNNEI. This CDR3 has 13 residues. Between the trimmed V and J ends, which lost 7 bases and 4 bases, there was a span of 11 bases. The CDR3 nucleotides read TGTGCCAGCACCGCGGGGGTAGGAAACACCATATATTTT. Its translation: CASTAGVGNTIYF.

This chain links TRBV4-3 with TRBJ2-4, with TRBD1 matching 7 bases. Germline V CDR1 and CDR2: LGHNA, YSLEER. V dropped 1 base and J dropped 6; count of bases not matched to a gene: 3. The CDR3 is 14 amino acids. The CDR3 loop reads CASSQGTGLNIQYF. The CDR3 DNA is TGCGCCAGCAGCCAAGGGACAGGTCTAAACATTCAGTACTTC.

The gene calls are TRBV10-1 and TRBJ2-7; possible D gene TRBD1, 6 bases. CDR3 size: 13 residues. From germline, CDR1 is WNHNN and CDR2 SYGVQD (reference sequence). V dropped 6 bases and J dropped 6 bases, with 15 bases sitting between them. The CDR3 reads CASSRGQMGEQYF. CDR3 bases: TGCGCCAGCAGCCGGGGACAAATGGGCGAGCAGTACTTC.

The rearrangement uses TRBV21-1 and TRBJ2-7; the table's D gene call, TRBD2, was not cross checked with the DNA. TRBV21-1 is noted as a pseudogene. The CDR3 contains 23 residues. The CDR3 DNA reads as TGTGCCAGCAGCAAAAACGCGTGGGGGGACGACGTTCATTGGGGAAGAGGCGAATACGAGCAGTACTTC. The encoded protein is CASSKNAWGDDVHWGRGEYEQYF.

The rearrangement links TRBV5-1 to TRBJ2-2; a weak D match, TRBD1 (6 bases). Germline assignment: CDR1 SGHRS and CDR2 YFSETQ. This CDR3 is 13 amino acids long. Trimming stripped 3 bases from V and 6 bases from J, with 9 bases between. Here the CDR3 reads CASSYDRSGELFF. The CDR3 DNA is TGCGCCAGCAGCTACGACAGGTCCGGGGAGCTGTTTTTT.

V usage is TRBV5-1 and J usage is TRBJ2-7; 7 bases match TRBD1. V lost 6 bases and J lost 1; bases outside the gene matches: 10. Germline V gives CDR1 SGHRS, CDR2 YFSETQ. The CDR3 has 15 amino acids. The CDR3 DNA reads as TGCGCCAGCAACCTGGGGACAGCCCATTCCTACGAGCAGTACTTC. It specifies CASNLGTAHSYEQYF.

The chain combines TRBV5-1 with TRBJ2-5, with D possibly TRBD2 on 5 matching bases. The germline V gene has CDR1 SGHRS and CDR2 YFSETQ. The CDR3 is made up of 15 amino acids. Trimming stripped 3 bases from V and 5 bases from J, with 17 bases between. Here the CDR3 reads CASSSSADYVETQYF. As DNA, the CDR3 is TGCGCCAGCAGCTCCTCAGCCGACTACGTGGAGACCCAGTACTTC.

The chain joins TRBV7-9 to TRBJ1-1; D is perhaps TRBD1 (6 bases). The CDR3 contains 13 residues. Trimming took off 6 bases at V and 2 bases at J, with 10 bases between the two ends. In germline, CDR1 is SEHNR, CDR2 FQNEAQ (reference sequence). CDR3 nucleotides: TGTGCCAGCAGAAGGACAGCCAACACTGAAGCTTTCTTT. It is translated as CASRRTANTEAFF.

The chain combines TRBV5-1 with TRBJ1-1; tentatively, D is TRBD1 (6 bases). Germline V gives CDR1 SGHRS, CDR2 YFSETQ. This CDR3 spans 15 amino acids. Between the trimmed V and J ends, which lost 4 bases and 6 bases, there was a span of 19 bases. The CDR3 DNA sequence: TGCGCCAGCAGCAAAGGAACAGGGTCGAGCGCTGAAGCTTTCTTT. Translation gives CASSKGTGSSAEAFF.

The CDR3 DNA follows: TGCGCCAGCAGCCAAGATTATCTGGGCACTCAGCCCCAGCATTTT. It yields the protein CASSQDYLGTQPQHF. The gene calls are TRBV4-3 and TRBJ1-5; D is ambiguous. This CDR3 has 15 amino acids. V was cut by 0 bases and J by 6 bases, with 12 bases left in between. The germline CDR1 and CDR2 sequences are LGHNA and YSLEER.

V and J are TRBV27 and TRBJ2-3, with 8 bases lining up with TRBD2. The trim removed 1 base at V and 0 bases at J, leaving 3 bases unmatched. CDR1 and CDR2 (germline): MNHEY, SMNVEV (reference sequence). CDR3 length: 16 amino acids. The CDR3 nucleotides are TGTGCCAGCAGTTTATTTAGCGGGACTAGCACAGATACGCAGTATTTT. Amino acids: CASSLFSGTSTDTQYF.

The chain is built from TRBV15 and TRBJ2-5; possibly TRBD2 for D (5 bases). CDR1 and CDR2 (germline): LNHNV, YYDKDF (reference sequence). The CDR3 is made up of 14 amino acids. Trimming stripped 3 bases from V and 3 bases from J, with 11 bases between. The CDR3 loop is CATSRGAEEETQYF. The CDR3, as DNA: TGTGCCACCAGCAGGGGTGCGGAGGAAGAGACCCAGTACTTC. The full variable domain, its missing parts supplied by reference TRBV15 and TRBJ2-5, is DAMVIQNPRYQVTQFGKPVTLSCSQTLNHNVMYWYQQKSSQAPKLLFHYYDKDFNNEADTPDNFQSRRPNTSFCFLDIRSPGLGDTAMYLCATSRGAEEETQYFGPGTRLLVL.

The CDR3 DNA follows: TGTGCCTGGAGTGGATCGCGGGTTTCGAACACCGGGGAGCTGTTTTTT. It specifies CAWSGSRVSNTGELFF. The chain recombines TRBV30 with TRBJ2-2, with D perhaps matching TRBD2 (5 bases). V gave up 1 base and J gave up 0 bases, with 12 bases separating them. Germline-derived CDR1 and CDR2 are GTSNPN and SVGIG (reference sequence). CDR3 length: 16 amino acids.